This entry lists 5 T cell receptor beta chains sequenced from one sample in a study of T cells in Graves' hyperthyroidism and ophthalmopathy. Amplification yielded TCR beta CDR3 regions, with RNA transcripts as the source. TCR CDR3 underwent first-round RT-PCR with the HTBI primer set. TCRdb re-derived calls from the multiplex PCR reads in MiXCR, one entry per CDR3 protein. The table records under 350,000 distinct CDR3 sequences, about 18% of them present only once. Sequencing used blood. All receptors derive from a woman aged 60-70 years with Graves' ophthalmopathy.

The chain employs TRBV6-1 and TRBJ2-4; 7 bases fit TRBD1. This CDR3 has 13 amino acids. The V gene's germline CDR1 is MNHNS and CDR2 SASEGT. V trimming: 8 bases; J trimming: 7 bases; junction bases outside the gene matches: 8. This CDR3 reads CASGSGTANIQYF. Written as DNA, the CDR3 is TGTGCCAGCGGCTCAGGGACAGCTAACATTCAGTACTTC.

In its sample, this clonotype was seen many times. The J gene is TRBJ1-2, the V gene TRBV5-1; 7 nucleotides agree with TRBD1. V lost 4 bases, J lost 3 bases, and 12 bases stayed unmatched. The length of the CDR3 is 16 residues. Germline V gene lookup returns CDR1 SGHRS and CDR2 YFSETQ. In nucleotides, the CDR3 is TGCGCCAGCAGCCCAGCCACCGGGACAGCATACTATGGCTACACCTTC. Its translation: CASSPATGTAYYGYTF.

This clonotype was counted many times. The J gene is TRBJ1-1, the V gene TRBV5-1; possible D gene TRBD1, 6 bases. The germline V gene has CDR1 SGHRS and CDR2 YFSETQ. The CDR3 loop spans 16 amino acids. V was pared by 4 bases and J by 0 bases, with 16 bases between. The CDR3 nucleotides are TGCGCCAGCAGCCCACGGGACAAGAACATGAACACTGAAGCTTTCTTT. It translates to CASSPRDKNMNTEAFF.

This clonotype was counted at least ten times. The CDR3: CASAQGRDTEAFF. The CDR3 DNA is TGTGCCAGTGCACAGGGAAGGGACACTGAAGCTTTCTTT. V and J are TRBV6-2 or TRBV6-3 and TRBJ1-1, with D maybe TRBD1 (6 bases). CDR3 size: 13 residues. Germline V CDR1 and CDR2: MNHEY, SVGEGT. V gave up 9 bases and J gave up 3 bases, with 14 bases separating them.

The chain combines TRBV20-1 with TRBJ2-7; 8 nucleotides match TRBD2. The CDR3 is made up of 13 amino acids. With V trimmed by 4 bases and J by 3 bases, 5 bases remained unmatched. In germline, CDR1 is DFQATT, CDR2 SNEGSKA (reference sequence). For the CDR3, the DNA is TGCAGTGCTATCGGCGGGGGGTTCTACGAGCAGTACTTC. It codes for CSAIGGGFYEQYF.